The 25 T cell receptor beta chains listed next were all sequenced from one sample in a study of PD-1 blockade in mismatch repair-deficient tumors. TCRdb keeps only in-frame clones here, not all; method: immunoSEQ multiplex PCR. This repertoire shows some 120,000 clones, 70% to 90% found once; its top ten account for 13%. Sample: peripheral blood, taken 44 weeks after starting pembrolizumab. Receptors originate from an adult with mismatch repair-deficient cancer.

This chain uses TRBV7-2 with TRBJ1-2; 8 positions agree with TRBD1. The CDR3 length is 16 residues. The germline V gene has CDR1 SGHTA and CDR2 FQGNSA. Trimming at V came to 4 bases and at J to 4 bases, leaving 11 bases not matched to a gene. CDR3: CASSSRPIQGGYGYTF. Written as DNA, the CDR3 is TGTGCCAGCAGCTCTAGACCGATACAGGGGGGCTATGGCTACACCTTC.

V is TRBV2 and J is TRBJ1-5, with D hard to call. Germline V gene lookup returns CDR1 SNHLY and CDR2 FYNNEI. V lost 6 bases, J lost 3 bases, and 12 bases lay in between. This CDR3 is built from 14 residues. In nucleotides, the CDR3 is TGTGCCAGCAGGGCCCCAGCTCACAATCAGCCCCAGCATTTT. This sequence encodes CASRAPAHNQPQHF.

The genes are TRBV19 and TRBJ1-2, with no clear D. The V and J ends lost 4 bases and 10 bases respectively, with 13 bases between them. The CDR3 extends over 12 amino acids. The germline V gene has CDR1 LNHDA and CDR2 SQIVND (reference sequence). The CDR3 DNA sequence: TGTGCCAGTAGTACAAACAACCGACTCTACACCTTC. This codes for CASSTNNRLYTF.

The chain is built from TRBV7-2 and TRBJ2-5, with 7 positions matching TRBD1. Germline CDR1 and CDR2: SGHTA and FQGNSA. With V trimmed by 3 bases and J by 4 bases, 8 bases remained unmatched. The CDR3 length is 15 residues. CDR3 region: CASSFHIGDRETQYF. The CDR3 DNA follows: TGTGCCAGCAGCTTCCACATCGGGGACAGAGAGACCCAGTACTTC.

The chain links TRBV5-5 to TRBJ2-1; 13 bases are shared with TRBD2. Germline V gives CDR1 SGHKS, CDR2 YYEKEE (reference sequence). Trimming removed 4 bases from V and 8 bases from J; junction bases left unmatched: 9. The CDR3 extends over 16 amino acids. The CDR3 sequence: CASSPTSGRAGYEQFF. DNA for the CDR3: TGTGCCAGCAGCCCCACTAGCGGGAGGGCCGGGTATGAGCAGTTCTTC.

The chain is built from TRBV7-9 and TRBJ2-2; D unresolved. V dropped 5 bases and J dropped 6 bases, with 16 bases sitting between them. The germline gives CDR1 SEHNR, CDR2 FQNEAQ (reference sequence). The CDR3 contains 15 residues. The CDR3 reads CASSPLTPRAGELFF. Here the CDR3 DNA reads TGTGCCAGCAGCCCTCTCACTCCTCGGGCCGGGGAGCTGTTTTTT.

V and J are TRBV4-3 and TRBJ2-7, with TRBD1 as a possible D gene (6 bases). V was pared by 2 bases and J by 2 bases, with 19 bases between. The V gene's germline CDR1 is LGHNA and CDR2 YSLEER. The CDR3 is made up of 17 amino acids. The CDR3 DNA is TGCGCCAGCAGCCAATTGTATACGGACAGTGGGGCCTACGAGCAGTACTTC. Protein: CASSQLYTDSGAYEQYF.

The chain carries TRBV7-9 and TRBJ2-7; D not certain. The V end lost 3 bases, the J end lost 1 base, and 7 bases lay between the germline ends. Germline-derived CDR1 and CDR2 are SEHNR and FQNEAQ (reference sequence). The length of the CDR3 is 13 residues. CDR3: CASSFGLSYEQYF. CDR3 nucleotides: TGTGCCAGCAGCTTCGGGCTTTCCTACGAGCAGTACTTC.

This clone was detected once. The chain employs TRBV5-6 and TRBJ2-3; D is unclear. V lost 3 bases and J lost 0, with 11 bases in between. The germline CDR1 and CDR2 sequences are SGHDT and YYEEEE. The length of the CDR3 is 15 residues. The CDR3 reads CASSSFASSTDTQYF. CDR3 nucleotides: TGTGCCAGCAGCTCCTTTGCCTCTAGCACAGATACGCAGTATTTT.

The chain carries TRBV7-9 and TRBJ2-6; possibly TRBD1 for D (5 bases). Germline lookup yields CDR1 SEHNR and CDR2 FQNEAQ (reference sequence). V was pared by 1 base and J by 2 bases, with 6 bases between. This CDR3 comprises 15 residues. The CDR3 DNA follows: TGTGCCAGCAGCTTAGTAGGGGCTGGGGCCAACGTCCTGACTTTC. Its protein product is CASSLVGAGANVLTF.

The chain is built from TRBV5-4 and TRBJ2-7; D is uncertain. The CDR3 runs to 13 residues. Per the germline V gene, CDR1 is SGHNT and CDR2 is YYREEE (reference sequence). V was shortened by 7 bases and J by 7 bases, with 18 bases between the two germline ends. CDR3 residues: CASSTAAGGEQYF. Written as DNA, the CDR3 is TGTGCCAGCTCAACGGCGGCAGGTGGTGAGCAGTACTTC.

This CDR3 reads CASSAVTGNRYEQYF. Written as DNA, the CDR3 is TGTGCCAGCAGTGCAGTGACAGGGAACCGCTACGAGCAGTACTTC. The V and J genes are TRBV2 and TRBJ2-7; 7 nucleotides line up with TRBD1. The germline V gene encodes CDR1 SNHLY and CDR2 FYNNEI. This CDR3 is 15 amino acids long. The V segment lost 4 bases and the J segment 3 bases; nucleotides outside the gene matches: 9.

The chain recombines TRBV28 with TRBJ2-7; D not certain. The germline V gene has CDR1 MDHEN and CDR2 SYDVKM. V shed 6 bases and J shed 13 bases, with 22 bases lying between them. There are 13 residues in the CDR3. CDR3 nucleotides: TGTGCCAGCAGGATGTTGGGCCGGGCCCAACTCTACTTC. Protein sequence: CASRMLGRAQLYF.

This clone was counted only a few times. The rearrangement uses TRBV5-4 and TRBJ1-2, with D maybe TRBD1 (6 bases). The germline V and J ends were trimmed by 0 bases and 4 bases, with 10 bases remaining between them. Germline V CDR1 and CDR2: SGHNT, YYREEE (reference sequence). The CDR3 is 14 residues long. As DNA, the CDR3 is TGTGCCAGCAGCTTGGTGGACAGACCCTATGGCTACACCTTC. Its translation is CASSLVDRPYGYTF. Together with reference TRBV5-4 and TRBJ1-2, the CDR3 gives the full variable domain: ETGVTQSPTHLIKTRGQQVTLRCSSQSGHNTVSWYQQALGQGPQFIFQYYREEENGRGNFPPRFSGLQFPNYSSELNVNALELDDSALYLCASSLVDRPYGYTFGSGTRLTVV.

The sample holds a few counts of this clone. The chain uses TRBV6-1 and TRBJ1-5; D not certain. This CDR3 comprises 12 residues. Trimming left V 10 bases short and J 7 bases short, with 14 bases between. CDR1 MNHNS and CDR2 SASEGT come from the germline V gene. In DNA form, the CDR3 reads TGTGCCATCCTTCCACCGGGCCAGCCCCAGCATTTT. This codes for CAILPPGQPQHF.

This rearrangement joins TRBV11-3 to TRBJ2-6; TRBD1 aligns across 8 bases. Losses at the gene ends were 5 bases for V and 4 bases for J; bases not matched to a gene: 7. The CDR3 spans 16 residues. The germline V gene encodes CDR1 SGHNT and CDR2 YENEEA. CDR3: CASSPDRGNGANVLTF. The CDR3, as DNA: TGTGCCAGCAGCCCAGACAGGGGAAACGGGGCCAACGTCCTGACTTTC.

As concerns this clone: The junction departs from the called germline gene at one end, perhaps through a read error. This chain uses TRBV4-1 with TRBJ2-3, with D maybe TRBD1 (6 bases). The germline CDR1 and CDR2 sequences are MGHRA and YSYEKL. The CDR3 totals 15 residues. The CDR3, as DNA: TGCGCCAGCACCCAAAAGCAGGGGCCGGCAGATACGCAGTATTTT. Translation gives CASTQKQGPADTQYF.

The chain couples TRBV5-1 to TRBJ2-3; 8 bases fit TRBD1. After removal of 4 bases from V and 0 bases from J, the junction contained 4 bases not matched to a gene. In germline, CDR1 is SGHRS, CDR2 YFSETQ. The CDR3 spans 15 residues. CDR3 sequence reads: CASSTGGVSTDTQYF. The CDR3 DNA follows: TGCGCCAGCAGCACAGGGGGTGTTAGCACAGATACGCAGTATTTT. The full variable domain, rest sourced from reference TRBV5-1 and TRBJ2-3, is KAGVTQTPRYLIKTRGQQVTLSCSPISGHRSVSWYQQTPGQGLQFLFEYFSETQRNKGNFPGRFSGRQFSNSRSEMNVSTLELGDSALYLCASSTGGVSTDTQYFGPGTRLTVL.

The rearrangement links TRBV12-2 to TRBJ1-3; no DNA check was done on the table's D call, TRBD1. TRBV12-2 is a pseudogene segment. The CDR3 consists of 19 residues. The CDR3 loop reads CASRESHRGRILFGNTIYF. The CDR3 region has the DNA TGTGCAAGTCGCGAATCTCACAGGGGACGGATTCTATTCGGAAACACCATATATTTT.

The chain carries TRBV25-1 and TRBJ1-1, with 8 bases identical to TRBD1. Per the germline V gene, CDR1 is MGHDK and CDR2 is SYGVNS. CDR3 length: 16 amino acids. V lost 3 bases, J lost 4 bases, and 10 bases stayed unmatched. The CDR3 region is CASSEKTWTGTTEAFF. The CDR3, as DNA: TGTGCCAGCAGTGAGAAGACCTGGACAGGGACCACTGAAGCTTTCTTT.

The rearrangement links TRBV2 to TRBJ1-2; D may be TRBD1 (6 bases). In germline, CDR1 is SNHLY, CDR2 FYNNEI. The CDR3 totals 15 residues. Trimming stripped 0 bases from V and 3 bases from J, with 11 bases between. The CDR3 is CASSEAPGAHYGYTF. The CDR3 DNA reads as TGTGCCAGCAGTGAAGCGCCGGGGGCTCACTATGGCTACACCTTC.

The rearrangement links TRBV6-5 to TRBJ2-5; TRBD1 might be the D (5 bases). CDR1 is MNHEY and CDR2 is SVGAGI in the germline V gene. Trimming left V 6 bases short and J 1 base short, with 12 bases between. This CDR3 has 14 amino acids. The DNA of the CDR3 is TGTGCCAGCAGCTTGACAGACCGCCAAGAGACCCAGTACTTC. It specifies CASSLTDRQETQYF.

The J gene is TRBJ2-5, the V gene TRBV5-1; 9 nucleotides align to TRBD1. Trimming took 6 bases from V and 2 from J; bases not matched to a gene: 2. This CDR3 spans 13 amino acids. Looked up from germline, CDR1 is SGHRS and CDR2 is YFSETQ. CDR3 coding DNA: TGCGCCAGCAAGGGACAGGGACAAGAGACCCAGTACTTC. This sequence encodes CASKGQGQETQYF.

The CDR3 DNA sequence: TGTGCCAGTAGTAAAGACACCCCGAACACCGGGGAGCTGTTTTTT. It codes for CASSKDTPNTGELFF. V is TRBV19 and J is TRBJ2-2, with no clear D. The CDR3 spans 15 residues. The V end was cut by 4 bases, the J end by 0 bases, with 9 bases between. Germline assignment: CDR1 LNHDA and CDR2 SQIVND (reference sequence).

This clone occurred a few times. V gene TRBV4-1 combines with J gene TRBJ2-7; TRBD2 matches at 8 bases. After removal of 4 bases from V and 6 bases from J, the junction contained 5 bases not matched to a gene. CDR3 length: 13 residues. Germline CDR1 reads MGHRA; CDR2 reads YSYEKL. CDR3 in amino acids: CASSRPRGGEQYF. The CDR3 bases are TGCGCCAGCAGCCGTCCACGGGGGGGCGAGCAGTACTTC.